This T cell receptor beta chain is drawn from a study of blood T cell repertoires in COVID-19. Across the study: The United States, Italy and Spain supplied acute and convalescent COVID-19 samples. In each case, the material was cDNA or gDNA derived from T cells, B-cell-depleted T cells, or PBMCs.

The CDR3 length is 14 residues. Germline V CDR1 and CDR2: MNHEY, SVGAGI. The V end lost 0 bases, the J end lost 6 bases, and 6 bases lay between the germline ends. Source study methods: Reference gene primer amplification yielded estimated nucleated cell counts. Libraries were prepared by immunoSEQ multiplex PCR; TCRdb keeps only in-frame clonotypes and omits some of them. V and J calls and clone size are those listed in that table; D and trimming were worked out from the DNA. Among some 300,000 clones listed, around 87% were seen once. One Seattle source followed patients from active infection through their disease course.

The TCR comes from a woman aged 40 to 50 with COVID-19, enrolled during active disease. The sequenced sample was peripheral blood. V and J are TRBV6-5 and TRBJ1-6; D is perhaps TRBD1 (5 bases). CDR3 region: CASSYSRANSPLHF. As DNA, the CDR3 is TGTGCCAGCAGTTACTCCAGGGCTAATTCACCCCTCCACTTT.